This TCR beta chain is drawn from a study of OX40 agonist ivuxolimab in advanced cancers. Study-wide results and limits: CD4+ and CD8+ blood T cells expanded clonally by week 6 at 0.1 to 3.0 mg/kg.

For this clone: Its antigen remains unidentified.

Germline CDR1 reads SQVTM; CDR2 reads ANQGSEA. CDR3 size: 15 residues. Trimming took 0 bases from V and 8 from J; bases not matched to a gene: 9. Profiled with immunoSEQ multiplex PCR; TCRdb holds only in-frame clones, not every one. The table shows just under 85,000 clones, with about 88% occurring only once. The clonotype was recovered from an adult with an advanced solid tumor such as melanoma, head and neck, liver or kidney cancer. The sample was CD4+ or CD8+ T cells sorted from blood, taken in a trial of the OX40 agonist ivuxolimab. The chain recombines TRBV29-1 with TRBJ1-2; 10 bases match TRBD1. CDR3 sequence reads: CSVEEGTGQGGGYTF. The DNA of the CDR3 is TGCAGCGTTGAAGAAGGGACTGGACAGGGGGGCGGCTACACCTTC.